This entry describes one T cell receptor beta chain. These data originate in a study of shared clonotypes between healthy human individuals. Donors had no recently reported acute infections or vaccinations and were HIV-negative. The V gene's germline CDR1 is SGHNT and CDR2 YENEEA. Trimming took 5 bases from V and 0 from J, leaving 11 bases between them. The CDR3 runs 14 residues. It was around 0.3 ug DNA, around 30,000 T cell genomes, that went into each replicate PCR of unsorted PBMC. The table came from immunoSEQ multiplex PCR; TCRdb's copy has only in-frame clones and leaves some out. The sample has fewer than 600,000 clones; around 76% are singletons.

The clonotype comes from a woman aged 40 to 50 in good health. Some clones in this sample may be carry-over from other donors' samples. V is TRBV11-3 and J is TRBJ2-7; the D is unclear. Specimen: PBMCs. CDR3 region: CASSLEAASYEQYF. The CDR3 nucleotides read TGTGCCAGCAGCCTTGAGGCAGCCTCCTACGAGCAGTACTTC.